A single sample is the source of the 29 T cell receptor beta chains below, sequenced in a study of metastatic and nonmetastatic thyroid tumors. TCRdb called clones again from the PCR reads with MiXCR. The data show under 35,000 clones, with about 18% seen just once and 4.5% to 5.5% held by the top ten. The entire patient cohort was treatment-naive prior to thyroid surgery. Sequencing was done on a sample of blood. The origin of the receptors is a female donor with papillary thyroid cancer or a benign thyroid nodule (not recorded which). Some clones in this sample may be carry-over from other donors' samples.

This clone was counted many times. This chain links TRBV7-9 with TRBJ2-7; no clear D. Trimming took 6 bases from V and 2 from J, leaving 8 bases between them. CDR3 size: 12 residues. Germline-derived CDR1 and CDR2 are SEHNR and FQNEAQ (reference sequence). This chain's CDR3 is CASRSGTYEQYF. CDR3 DNA sequence: TGTGCCAGCAGGAGTGGAACCTACGAGCAGTACTTC.

This clone was observed many times. The genes are TRBV18 and TRBJ1-2; 9 bases line up with TRBD1. This CDR3 has 15 amino acids. Germline V gene lookup returns CDR1 KGHSH and CDR2 LQKENI. V trimming: 5 bases; J trimming: 7 bases; junction bases outside the gene matches: 11. CDR3 DNA sequence: TGTGCCAGCTCAACGGGACAGGGACGACTTGGTGGCTACACCTTC. The encoded protein is CASSTGQGRLGGYTF.

This clone has a handful of counts. The rearrangement joins TRBV6-1 to TRBJ1-5, with no clear D. Germline assignment: CDR1 MNHNS and CDR2 SASEGT. This CDR3 has 16 amino acids. Trimming took off 2 bases at V and 3 bases at J, with 14 bases between the two ends. The CDR3 region is CASSESPGNINQPQHF. The CDR3 DNA reads TGTGCCAGCAGTGAATCTCCGGGAAACATCAATCAGCCCCAGCATTTT.

This clone was observed at least ten times. The genes are TRBV7-2 and TRBJ2-3, with D hard to call. The CDR3 loop spans 12 amino acids. Germline assignment: CDR1 SGHTA and CDR2 FQGNSA. Trimming pared 1 base from V and 4 bases from J, leaving 3 bases between. CDR3 amino acids: CASSLVADTQYF. DNA for the CDR3: TGTGCCAGCAGCTTAGTCGCAGATACGCAGTATTTT.

This clone has a handful of counts. One end of the junction varies from germline; a read error may be responsible. This chain links TRBV6-2 or TRBV6-3 with TRBJ2-1; no definite D call. In germline, CDR1 is MNHEY, CDR2 SVGEGT. This CDR3 has 18 residues. The CDR3 bases are TGTGCCAGCAGTTACTCCCCAGGTCGGGTGGCCTTTTACAATGATCAGTTCTTC. It is translated as CASSYSPGRVAFYNDQFF.

This clone was recorded at least ten times. CDR3 coding DNA: TGTGCCAGTAGTATAGAAATTTGGTCGGCGGATAGCAATGAGCAGTTCTTC. Amino acids: CASSIEIWSADSNEQFF. The V and J genes are TRBV19 and TRBJ2-1; D remains unclear. Germline loops: CDR1 LNHDA, CDR2 SQIVND (reference sequence). V was shortened by 0 bases and J by 6 bases, with 18 bases between the two germline ends. The CDR3 is 17 amino acids.

At least ten counts were recorded for this clone. The DNA for the CDR3 is TGTGCCAGCAGTCGGGACCCGAACCGGTATGAGCAGTTCTTC. Translating it yields CASSRDPNRYEQFF. This chain uses TRBV12-3 or TRBV12-4 with TRBJ2-1, with D tentatively TRBD1 or TRBD2 (5 bases each). The CDR3 covers 14 residues. Trimming shortened V by 5 bases and J by 8 bases, and 16 bases separated the two germline ends.

Comments on this clone: Since a much larger clone is just one base distant, this may be a read error. This sample includes further DNA sequences coding for the same CDR3. This chain links TRBV6-4 with TRBJ2-3; the match to TRBD2 covers 11 bases. The length of the CDR3 is 15 residues. Trimming removed 0 bases from V and 6 bases from J; junction bases left unmatched: 2. CDR1 is MRHNA, CDR2 SNTAGT, per germline. CDR3 nucleotide sequence: TGTGCCAGCAGTGACTCTACTAGCGGGGGTGATACGCAGTATTTT. This translates into CASSDSTSGGDTQYF.

Many counts were recorded for this clone. V is TRBV20-1 and J is TRBJ2-4; D is possibly TRBD2 (5 bases). Germline CDR1 DFQATT, CDR2 SNEGSKA (reference sequence). The CDR3 runs to 12 residues. The V end lost 1 base, the J end lost 8 bases, and 9 bases lay between the germline ends. The CDR3 loop reads CSARVRRDIQYF. The CDR3 region has the DNA TGCAGTGCTAGAGTCCGGCGGGACATTCAGTACTTC.

This clone was counted at least ten times. This chain uses TRBV9 with TRBJ2-1; 8 bases are shared with TRBD2. CDR1 is SGDLS, CDR2 YYNGEE, per germline. This CDR3 has 17 residues. Unmatched junction bases numbered 11, after V lost 2 bases and J lost 4 bases. The CDR3 region is CASSVGPGTSGYNEQFF. CDR3 coding DNA: TGTGCCAGCAGCGTCGGACCAGGGACTAGTGGATACAATGAGCAGTTCTTC.

This clone has at least ten counts. The genes are TRBV11-2 and TRBJ1-5; D is perhaps TRBD1 (5 bases). From germline, CDR1 is SGHAT and CDR2 FQNNGV. Deletions cut 2 bases from V and 6 bases from J, with 17 bases between. The length of the CDR3 is 16 residues. The CDR3, as DNA: TGTGCCAGCAGCTTATCCGGGGGAACGGGTGGTCAGCCCCAGCATTTT. Protein sequence: CASSLSGGTGGQPQHF.

This clone came up many times. The chain uses TRBV7-3 and TRBJ2-5; TRBD1 matches at 8 bases. Germline V lookup: CDR1 SGHTA, CDR2 FQGTGA. Unmatched junction bases numbered 10, after V lost 5 bases and J lost 5 bases. The CDR3 is 15 amino acids. The CDR3 bases are TGTGCCAGCAGCCTACTGGGGACAGGCGGCGAGACCCAGTACTTC. Translating gives CASSLLGTGGETQYF.

The V call is TRBV24-1, the J call TRBJ2-3; tentative D call: TRBD1 (6 bases). Trimming shortened V by 0 bases and J by 2 bases, and 14 bases separated the two germline ends. There are 17 residues in the CDR3. Germline V gene lookup returns CDR1 KGHDR and CDR2 SFDVKD. The CDR3 region is CATSDLVDRYNTDTQYF. CDR3 sequence (DNA): TGTGCCACCAGTGATTTGGTTGACAGGTACAACACAGATACGCAGTATTTT.

This clone was detected ten times or more. V is TRBV12-3 or TRBV12-4 and J is TRBJ1-4; D is perhaps TRBD1 (5 bases). CDR3 length equals 14 residues. The V and J ends lost 3 bases and 4 bases respectively, with 9 bases between them. CDR3 sequence reads: CASSLTAFNEKLFF. CDR3 DNA sequence: TGTGCCAGCAGTTTGACAGCGTTTAATGAAAAACTGTTTTTT.

This clone was counted ten times or more. Other DNA sequences in the sample encode the same CDR3. The chain carries TRBV6-4 and TRBJ2-1; maybe TRBD2 (6 bases). The CDR3 loop spans 15 amino acids. The germline V and J ends were trimmed by 0 bases and 0 bases, with 6 bases remaining between them. CDR1 and CDR2 from the germline V gene are MRHNA and SNTAGT. For the CDR3, the DNA is TGTGCCAGCAGTGACTCTAGCGGCTCCTACAATGAGCAGTTCTTC. This encodes CASSDSSGSYNEQFF.

The chain uses TRBV11-1 and TRBJ2-3; D assignment may be TRBD1 or TRBD2 (5 bases each). The CDR3 is made up of 15 amino acids. The V gene lost 7 bases and the J gene lost 6 bases, with 20 bases spanning the gap. Germline-derived CDR1 and CDR2 are SGHAT and FQDESV (reference sequence). CDR3 region: CASIPSPRWGDTQYF. CDR3 bases: TGTGCCAGCATCCCCTCGCCCCGGTGGGGGGATACGCAGTATTTT.

A word on this clone: The junction shows a germline mismatch at one end, possibly a read error. Other nucleotide sequences from this sample produce the same CDR3. The chain is built from TRBV19 and TRBJ2-7; 7 nucleotides agree with TRBD2. Germline loops: CDR1 LNHDA, CDR2 SQIVND (reference sequence). The CDR3 loop spans 15 amino acids. The CDR3 bases are TGCGCCAGTAGTATAGTTGGCGGGGGTTCCTACGAGCAGTACTTC. Translation: CASSIVGGGSYEQYF.

Many counts were recorded for this clone. The chain combines TRBV6-1 with TRBJ1-5; TRBD1 matches 7 bases. Germline CDR1 reads MNHNS; CDR2 reads SASEGT. The junction had 5 bases not matched to a gene; V was cut back by 5 bases and J by 7 bases. The CDR3 has 13 residues. CDR3 loop: CASSLNRGQPQHF. In DNA, the CDR3 is TGTGCCAGCAGTTTAAACAGGGGACAGCCCCAGCATTTT.

Judged by abundance, this clone is medium-sized. This chain links TRBV5-1 with TRBJ1-6, with 7 bases matching TRBD1. CDR1 and CDR2 from the germline V gene are SGHRS and YFSETQ. CDR3 length equals 15 residues. V trimming: 2 bases; J trimming: 6 bases; junction bases outside the gene matches: 5. The CDR3 here is CASSLMTGSNSPLHF. CDR3 sequence (DNA): TGCGCCAGCAGCTTAATGACAGGGAGTAATTCACCCCTCCACTTT.

This clone was observed at least ten times. The V and J genes are TRBV3-1 and TRBJ2-6, with no clear D. Germline V gene data show CDR1 as LGHDT and CDR2 as YNNKEL (reference sequence). Trimming left V 1 base short and J 0 bases short, with 4 bases between. The CDR3 has 15 amino acids. CDR3: CASSQGGSGANVLTF. The CDR3, as DNA: TGTGCCAGCAGCCAAGGAGGCTCTGGGGCCAACGTCCTGACTTTC.

This clone qualifies as medium-sized. V usage is TRBV6-1 and J usage is TRBJ2-7; 8 nucleotides agree with TRBD1. The germline V gene encodes CDR1 MNHNS and CDR2 SASEGT. This CDR3 contains 16 residues. V shed 6 bases, J shed 0 bases, and the junction held 10 bases outside the gene matches. The CDR3 is CASSKRGQDSSYEQYF. The CDR3 nucleotides read TGTGCCAGCAGCAAACGGGGACAGGACTCCTCCTACGAGCAGTACTTC.

Many counts were recorded for this clone. The chain carries TRBV30 and TRBJ2-3, with no clear D. The CDR3 is made up of 14 amino acids. V was shortened by 3 bases and J by 2 bases, with 12 bases between the two germline ends. The germline gives CDR1 GTSNPN, CDR2 SVGIG (reference sequence). The CDR3 region has the DNA TGTGCCTGGAGAAAGGACCCAAACACAGATACGCAGTATTTT. It yields the protein CAWRKDPNTDTQYF.

This clone was seen repeatedly, ten times or more. V usage is TRBV5-1 and J usage is TRBJ1-2; TRBD1 is a possible D gene (5 bases). The V end lost 2 bases, the J end lost 8 bases, and 13 bases lay between the germline ends. The CDR3 is made up of 13 amino acids. The germline CDR1 and CDR2 sequences are SGHRS and YFSETQ. In DNA form, the CDR3 reads TGCGCCAGCAGCTTCGGGCAGGGATGGGGCTACACCTTC. Amino acids: CASSFGQGWGYTF.

The table lists this clone with many counts. The CDR3, as DNA: TGCGCCAGCAGCTTGGTGGTCTCTGGGGCCAACGTCCTGACTTTC. Its translation: CASSLVVSGANVLTF. The chain has TRBV5-1 and TRBJ2-6, with D unclear. V was trimmed by 0 bases and J by 0 bases, leaving 4 bases between them. Germline CDR1 SGHRS, CDR2 YFSETQ. CDR3 length equals 15 residues.

This clone came up many times. The chain has TRBV5-5 and TRBJ1-4; maybe TRBD1 (5 bases). Germline-derived CDR1 and CDR2 are SGHKS and YYEKEE (reference sequence). V was cut by 1 base and J by 8 bases, with 12 bases left in between. The CDR3 contains 14 residues. In DNA form, the CDR3 reads TGTGCCAGCAGCTTGACAGGCTTTCTCGAAAAACTGTTTTTT. Translation: CASSLTGFLEKLFF.

This clone was seen many times. The genes are TRBV18 and TRBJ2-7; D perhaps matches TRBD1 (5 bases). Deletions cut 4 bases from V and 1 base from J, with 8 bases between. There are 13 residues in the CDR3. Per the germline V gene, CDR1 is KGHSH and CDR2 is LQKENI. CDR3 sequence reads: CASSHDSSYEQYF. CDR3 DNA sequence: TGTGCCAGCTCACATGACAGTTCCTACGAGCAGTACTTC.

This clone has a count of ten or more. The chain carries TRBV28 and TRBJ2-3; D possibly corresponds to TRBD2 (7 bases). Trimming removed 3 bases at V and 0 bases at J, with 25 bases between. The germline gives CDR1 MDHEN, CDR2 SYDVKM. CDR3 length: 20 residues. The CDR3 here is CASSFPRRGAGRTSTDTQYF. In DNA, the CDR3 is TGTGCCAGCAGTTTCCCCCGACGGGGGGCCGGAAGAACTAGCACAGATACGCAGTATTTT.

This chain joins TRBV5-1 and TRBJ1-1, with a weak D call TRBD1 (5 bases). The CDR3 covers 15 residues. CDR1 is SGHRS, CDR2 YFSETQ, per germline. V was pared by 4 bases and J by 1 base, with 14 bases between. CDR3 sequence: CASSPMDMRNTEAFF. The CDR3 DNA reads as TGCGCCAGCAGCCCCATGGACATGAGGAACACTGAAGCTTTCTTT.

This clone was seen many times. The chain has TRBV19 and TRBJ2-7, with 10 nucleotides matching TRBD1. The junction had 11 bases not matched to a gene; V was cut back by 1 base and J by 5 bases. Germline-derived CDR1 and CDR2 are LNHDA and SQIVND (reference sequence). CDR3 length: 17 amino acids. CDR3 residues: CASSIAGTGVKQHEQYF. CDR3 in DNA: TGTGCCAGTAGTATAGCCGGGACAGGGGTGAAACAACACGAGCAGTACTTC.